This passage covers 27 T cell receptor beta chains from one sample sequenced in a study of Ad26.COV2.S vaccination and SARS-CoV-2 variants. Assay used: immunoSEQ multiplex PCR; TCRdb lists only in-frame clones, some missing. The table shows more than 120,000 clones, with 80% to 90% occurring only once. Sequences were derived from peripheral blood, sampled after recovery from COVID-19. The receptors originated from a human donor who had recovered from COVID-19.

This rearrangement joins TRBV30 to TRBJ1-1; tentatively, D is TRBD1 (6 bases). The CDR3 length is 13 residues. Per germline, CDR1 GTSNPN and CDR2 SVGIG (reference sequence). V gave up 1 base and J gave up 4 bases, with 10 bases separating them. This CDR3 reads CAWSEQGLTEAFF. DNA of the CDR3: TGTGCCTGGAGTGAACAGGGTCTCACTGAAGCTTTCTTT.

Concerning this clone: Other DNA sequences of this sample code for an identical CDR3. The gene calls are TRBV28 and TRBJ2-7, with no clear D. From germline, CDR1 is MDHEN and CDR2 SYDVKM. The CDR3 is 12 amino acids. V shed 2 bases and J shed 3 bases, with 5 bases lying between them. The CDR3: CASSLTSYEQYF. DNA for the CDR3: TGTGCCAGCAGTTTAACGAGCTACGAGCAGTACTTC. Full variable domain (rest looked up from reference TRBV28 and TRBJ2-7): DVKVTQSSRYLVKRTGEKVFLECVQDMDHENMFWYRQDPGLGLRLIYFSYDVKMKEKGDIPEGYSVSREKKERFSLILESASTNQTSMYLCASSLTSYEQYFGPGTRLTVT.

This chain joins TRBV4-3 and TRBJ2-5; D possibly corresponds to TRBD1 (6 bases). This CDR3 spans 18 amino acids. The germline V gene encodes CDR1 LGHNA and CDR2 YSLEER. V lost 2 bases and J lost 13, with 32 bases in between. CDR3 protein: CASSQQLGVQGEEVGSYF. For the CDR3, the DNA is TGCGCCAGCAGCCAACAGCTGGGGGTACAGGGTGAAGAGGTGGGTTCGTACTTC.

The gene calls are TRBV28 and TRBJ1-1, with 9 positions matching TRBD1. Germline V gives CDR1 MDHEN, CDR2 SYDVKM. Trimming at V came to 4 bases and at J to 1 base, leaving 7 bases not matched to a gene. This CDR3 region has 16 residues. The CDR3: CASSSQTGGGNTEAFF. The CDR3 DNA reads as TGTGCCAGCAGTTCCCAGACAGGGGGGGGGAACACTGAAGCTTTCTTT.

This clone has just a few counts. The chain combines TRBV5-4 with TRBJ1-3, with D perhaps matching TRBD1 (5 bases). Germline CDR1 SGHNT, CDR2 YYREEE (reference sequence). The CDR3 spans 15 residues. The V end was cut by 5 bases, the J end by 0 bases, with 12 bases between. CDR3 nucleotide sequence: TGTGCCAGCAGGGTCTGGGGGACCTCTGGAAACACCATATATTTT. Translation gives CASRVWGTSGNTIYF.

CDR3 protein: CASSTGYEQYF. DNA of the CDR3: TGTGCCAGCAGTACAGGATACGAGCAGTACTTC. The rearrangement joins TRBV12-3 or TRBV12-4 to TRBJ2-7, with D maybe TRBD1 (5 bases). The V end was cut by 5 bases, the J end by 4 bases, with 6 bases between. The CDR3 sequence is 11 residues long.

The CDR3 bases are TGTGCCAGCAGCATACAGGGGATGAACACTGAAGCTTTCTTT. Translated, it gives CASSIQGMNTEAFF. V and J are TRBV6-5 and TRBJ1-1, with 7 bases that match TRBD1. The germline gives CDR1 MNHEY, CDR2 SVGAGI. J lost 0 bases, V lost 6 bases, and 4 bases had no gene match. The CDR3 is made up of 14 amino acids.

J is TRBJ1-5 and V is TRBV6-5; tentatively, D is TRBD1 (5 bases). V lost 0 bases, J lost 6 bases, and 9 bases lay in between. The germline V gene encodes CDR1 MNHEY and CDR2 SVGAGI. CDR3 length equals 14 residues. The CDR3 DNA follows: TGTGCCAGCAGTTACTCGGGGGAGGCTCAGCCCCAGCATTTT. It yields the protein CASSYSGEAQPQHF.

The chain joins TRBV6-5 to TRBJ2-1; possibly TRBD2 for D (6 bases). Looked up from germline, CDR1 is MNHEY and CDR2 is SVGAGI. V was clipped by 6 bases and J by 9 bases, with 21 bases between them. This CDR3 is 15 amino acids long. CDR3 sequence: CASSVEGRRDLEQFF. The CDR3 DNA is TGTGCCAGCAGCGTGGAGGGGCGAAGGGACCTTGAGCAGTTCTTC.

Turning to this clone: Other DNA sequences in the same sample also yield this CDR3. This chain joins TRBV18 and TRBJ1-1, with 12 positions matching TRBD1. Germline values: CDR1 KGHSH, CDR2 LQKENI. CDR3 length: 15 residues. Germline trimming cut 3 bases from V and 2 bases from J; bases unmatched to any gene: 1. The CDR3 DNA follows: TGTGCCAGCTCACCCGGGACAGGGGGCAACACTGAAGCTTTCTTT. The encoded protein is CASSPGTGGNTEAFF.

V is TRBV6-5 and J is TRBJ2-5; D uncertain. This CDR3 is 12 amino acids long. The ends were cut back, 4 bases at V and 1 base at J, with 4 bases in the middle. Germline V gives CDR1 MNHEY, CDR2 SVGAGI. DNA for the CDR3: TGTGCCAGCAGTTCTACCCAAGAGACCCAGTACTTC. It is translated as CASSSTQETQYF.

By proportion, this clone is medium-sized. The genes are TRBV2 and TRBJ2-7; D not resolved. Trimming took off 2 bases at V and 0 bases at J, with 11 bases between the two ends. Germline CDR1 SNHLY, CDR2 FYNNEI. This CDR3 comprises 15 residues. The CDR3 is CASSEQFGLSYEQYF. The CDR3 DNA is TGTGCCAGCAGTGAACAGTTCGGCCTCTCCTACGAGCAGTACTTC.

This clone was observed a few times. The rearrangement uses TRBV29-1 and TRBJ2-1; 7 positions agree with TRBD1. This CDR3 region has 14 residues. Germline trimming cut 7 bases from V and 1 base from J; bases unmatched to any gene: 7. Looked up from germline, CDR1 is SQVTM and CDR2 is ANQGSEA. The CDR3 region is CSDRQGNSYNEQFF. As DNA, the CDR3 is TGCAGCGACCGACAGGGAAATTCCTACAATGAGCAGTTCTTC.

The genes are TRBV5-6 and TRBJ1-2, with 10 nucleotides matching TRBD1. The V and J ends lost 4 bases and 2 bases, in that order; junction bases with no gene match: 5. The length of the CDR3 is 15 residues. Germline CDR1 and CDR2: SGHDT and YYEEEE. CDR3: CASSLPGQGNYGYTF. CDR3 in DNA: TGTGCCAGCAGCCTCCCGGGACAGGGGAACTATGGCTACACCTTC.

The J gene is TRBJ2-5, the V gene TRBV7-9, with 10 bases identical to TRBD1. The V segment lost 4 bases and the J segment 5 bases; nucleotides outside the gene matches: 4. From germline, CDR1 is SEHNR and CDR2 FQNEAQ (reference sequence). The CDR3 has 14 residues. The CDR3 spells CASSSTGGTETQYF. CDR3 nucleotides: TGTGCCAGCAGCTCGACAGGGGGCACGGAGACCCAGTACTTC.

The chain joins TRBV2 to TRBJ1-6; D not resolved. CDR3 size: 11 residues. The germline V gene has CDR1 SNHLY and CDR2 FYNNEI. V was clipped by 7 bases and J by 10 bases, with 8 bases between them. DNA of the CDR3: TGTGCCAGCAAAGAGGCCTCACCCCTCCACTTT. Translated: CASKEASPLHF. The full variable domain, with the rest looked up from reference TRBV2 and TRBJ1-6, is EPEVTQTPSHQVTQMGQEVILRCVPISNHLYFYWYRQILGQKVEFLVSFYNNEISEKSEIFDDQFSVERPDGSNFTLKIRSTKLEDSAMYFCASKEASPLHFGNGTRLTVT.

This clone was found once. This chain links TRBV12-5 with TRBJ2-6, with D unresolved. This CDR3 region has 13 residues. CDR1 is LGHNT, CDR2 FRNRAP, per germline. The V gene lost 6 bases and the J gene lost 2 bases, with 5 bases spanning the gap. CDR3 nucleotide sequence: TGTGCTAGTGGCCTCACTGGGGCCAACGTCCTGACTTTC. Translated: CASGLTGANVLTF.

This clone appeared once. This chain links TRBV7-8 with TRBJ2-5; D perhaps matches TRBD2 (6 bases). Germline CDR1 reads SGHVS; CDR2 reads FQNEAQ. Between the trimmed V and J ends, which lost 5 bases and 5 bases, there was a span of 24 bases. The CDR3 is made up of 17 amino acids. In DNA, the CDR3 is TGTGCCAGCAGCCACCTCGGGACTCTCATGATATGGGAGACCCAGTACTTC. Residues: CASSHLGTLMIWETQYF.

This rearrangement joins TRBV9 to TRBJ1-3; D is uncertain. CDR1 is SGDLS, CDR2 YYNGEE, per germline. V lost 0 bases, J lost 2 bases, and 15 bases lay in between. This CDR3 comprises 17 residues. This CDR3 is CASSVAGAGTTGNTIYF. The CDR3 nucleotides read TGTGCCAGCAGCGTAGCAGGAGCTGGTACAACTGGAAACACCATATATTTT.

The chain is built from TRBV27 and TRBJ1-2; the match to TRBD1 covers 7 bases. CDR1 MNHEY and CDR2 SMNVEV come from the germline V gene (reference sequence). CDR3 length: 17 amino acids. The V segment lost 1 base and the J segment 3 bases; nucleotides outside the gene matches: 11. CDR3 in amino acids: CASSLFSPDRVHYGYTF. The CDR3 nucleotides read TGTGCCAGCAGTTTATTCTCCCCCGACAGGGTCCACTATGGCTACACCTTC.

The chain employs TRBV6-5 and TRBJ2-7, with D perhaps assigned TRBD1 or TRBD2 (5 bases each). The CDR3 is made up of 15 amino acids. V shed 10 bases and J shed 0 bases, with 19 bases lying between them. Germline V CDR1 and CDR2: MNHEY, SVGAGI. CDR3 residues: CATKTMGDPSYEQYF. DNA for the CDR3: TGTGCCACCAAGACTATGGGGGACCCCTCCTACGAGCAGTACTTC.

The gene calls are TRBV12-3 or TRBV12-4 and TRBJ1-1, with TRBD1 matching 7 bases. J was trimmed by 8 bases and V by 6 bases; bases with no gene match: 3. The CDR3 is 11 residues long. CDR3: CASRRGPEAFF. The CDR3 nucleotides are TGTGCCAGCAGGAGGGGGCCCGAAGCTTTCTTT.

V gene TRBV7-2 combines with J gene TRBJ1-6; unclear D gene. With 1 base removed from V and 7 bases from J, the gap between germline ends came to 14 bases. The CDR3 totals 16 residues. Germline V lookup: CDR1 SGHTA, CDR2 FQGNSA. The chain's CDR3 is CASSLVSGSDNSPLHF. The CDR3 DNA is TGTGCCAGCAGCTTAGTGTCCGGGTCCGACAATTCACCCCTCCACTTT.

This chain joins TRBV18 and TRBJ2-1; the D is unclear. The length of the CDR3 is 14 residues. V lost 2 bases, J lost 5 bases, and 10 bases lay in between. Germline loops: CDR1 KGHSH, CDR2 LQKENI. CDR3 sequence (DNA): TGTGCCAGCTCACCAAACGGCGGCAACAATGAGCAGTTCTTC. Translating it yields CASSPNGGNNEQFF.

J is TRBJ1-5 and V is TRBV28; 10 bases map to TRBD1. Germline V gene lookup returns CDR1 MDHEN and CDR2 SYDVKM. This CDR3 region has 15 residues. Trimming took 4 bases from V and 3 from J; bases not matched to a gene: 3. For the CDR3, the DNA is TGTGCCAGCAGTTCGGACAGGGGGTACAATCAGCCCCAGCATTTT. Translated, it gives CASSSDRGYNQPQHF.

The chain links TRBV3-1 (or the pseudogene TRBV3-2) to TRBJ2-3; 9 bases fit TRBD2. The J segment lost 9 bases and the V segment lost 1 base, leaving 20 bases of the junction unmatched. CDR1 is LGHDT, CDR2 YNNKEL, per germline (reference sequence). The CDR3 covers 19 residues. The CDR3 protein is CASSQGTGAEAGGGGTQYF. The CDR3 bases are TGTGCCAGCAGCCAAGGAACGGGCGCAGAAGCGGGGGGCGGGGGCACGCAGTATTTT.

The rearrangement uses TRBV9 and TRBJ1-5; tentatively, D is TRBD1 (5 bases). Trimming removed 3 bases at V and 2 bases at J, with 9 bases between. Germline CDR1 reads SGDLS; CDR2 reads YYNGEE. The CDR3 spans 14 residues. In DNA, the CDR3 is TGTGCCAGCAGCGCCGGGACGGGCAATCAGCCCCAGCATTTT. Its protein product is CASSAGTGNQPQHF. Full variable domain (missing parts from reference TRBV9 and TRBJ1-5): DSGVTQTPKHLITATGQRVTLRCSPRSGDLSVYWYQQSLDQGLQFLIQYYNGEERAKGNILERFSAQQFPDLHSELNLSSLELGDSALYFCASSAGTGNQPQHFGDGTRLSIL.